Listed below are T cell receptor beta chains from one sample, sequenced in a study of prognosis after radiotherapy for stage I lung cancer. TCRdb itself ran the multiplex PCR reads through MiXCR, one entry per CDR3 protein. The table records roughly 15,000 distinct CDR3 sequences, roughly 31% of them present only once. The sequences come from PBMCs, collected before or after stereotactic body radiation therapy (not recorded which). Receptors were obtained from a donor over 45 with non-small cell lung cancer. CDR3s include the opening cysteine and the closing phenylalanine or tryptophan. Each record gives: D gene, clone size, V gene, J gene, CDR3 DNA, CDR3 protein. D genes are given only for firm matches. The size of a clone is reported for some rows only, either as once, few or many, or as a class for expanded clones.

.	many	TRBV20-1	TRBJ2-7	TGCAGTGCTAGAGTTTCGTCGGGAACGGACGAGCAGTACTTC	CSARVSSGTDEQYF
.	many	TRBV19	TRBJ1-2	TGTGCCAGTCACCAGGGTTTCAGATTCGGCTACACCTTC	CASHQGFRFGYTF
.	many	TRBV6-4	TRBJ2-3	TGTGCCAGCAGTGACCAGAGTAGCACAGATACGCAGTATTTT	CASSDQSSTDTQYF
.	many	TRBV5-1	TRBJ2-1	TGCGCCAGCAGACTAGAAAGTCTGAATGAGCAGTTCTTC	CASRLESLNEQFF
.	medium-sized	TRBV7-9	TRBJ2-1	TGTGCCAGCAGCCCTACGGTAGCGGAATACAATGAGCAGTTCTTC	CASSPTVAEYNEQFF
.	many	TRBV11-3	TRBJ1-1	TGTGCCAGCAGCTGGCGAGGGAACACTGAAGCTTTCTTT	CASSWRGNTEAFF
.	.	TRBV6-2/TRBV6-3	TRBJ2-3	TGTGCCAGCCACCCAACTGACTCGCTGGATACGCAGTATTTT	CASHPTDSLDTQYF
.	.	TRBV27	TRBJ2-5	TGTGCCAGGTTCTGCGACAGATCGGTTCCTCGGAATACCCAGTACTTC	CARFCDRSVPRNTQYF
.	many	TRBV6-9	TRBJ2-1	TGTGCCAGCAGTTATCCCCAAGACAATGAGCAGTTCTTC	CASSYPQDNEQFF
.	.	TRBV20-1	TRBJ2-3	TGCAGTGCTAGAAACATAGGAGGGCCCGCAGATACGCAGTATTTT	CSARNIGGPADTQYF
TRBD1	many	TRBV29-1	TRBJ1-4	TGCAGCGTTGAAGATCCGGCAGGGACAGGGAAACTGTTTTTT	CSVEDPAGTGKLFF
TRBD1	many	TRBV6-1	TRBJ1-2	TGTGCCAGCAGCCGAGACAGGGGCTCTGGCTACACCTTC	CASSRDRGSGYTF
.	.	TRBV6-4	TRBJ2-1	TGTGCCAGAAGTGATTCGGCTTCTCTAAATGAGCGGTTCTTC	CARSDSASLNERFF
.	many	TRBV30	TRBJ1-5	TGTGCCTGGAGTACATTAAATCAGCCCCAGCATTTT	CAWSTLNQPQHF
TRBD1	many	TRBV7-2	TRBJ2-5	TGTGCCAGCAGCTCCTTAACAGGGGTCGAGACCCAGTACTTC	CASSSLTGVETQYF
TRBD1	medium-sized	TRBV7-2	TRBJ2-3	TGTGCCAGCAGCCCCATCTCCAGGGGGGATACGCAGTATTTT	CASSPISRGDTQYF
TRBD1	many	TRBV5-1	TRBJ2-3	TGCGCCAGCAGCAGTAGGGGGACAGGGGGTCCAGATACGCAGTATTTT	CASSSRGTGGPDTQYF
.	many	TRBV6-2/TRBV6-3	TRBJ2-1	TGTGCCAGCAGTTACGGGTTCGTCTACAATGAGCAGTTCTTC	CASSYGFVYNEQFF
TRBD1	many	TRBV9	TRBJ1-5	TGTGCCAGCAGCAGAACAGGGGGCTACGATCAGCCCCAGCATTTT	CASSRTGGYDQPQHF
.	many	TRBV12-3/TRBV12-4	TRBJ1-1	TGTGCCAGCGCCCGGACAAGGGGGACTAACACTGAAGCTTTCTTT	CASARTRGTNTEAFF
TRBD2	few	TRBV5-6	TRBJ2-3	TGTGCCAGCAGCTTTGGGCCTAGCGGTGATACGCAGTATTTT	CASSFGPSGDTQYF
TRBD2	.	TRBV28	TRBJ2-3	TGTGCCAGCAGTTTATCCCCACTAGCGGGAGTTGGGAATACGCAGTATTTT	CASSLSPLAGVGNTQYF
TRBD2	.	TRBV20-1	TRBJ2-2	TGCAGCGCTAGACTTGACCGGCGGGAGTACACCGGGGAGCTGTTTTTT	CSARLDRREYTGELFF
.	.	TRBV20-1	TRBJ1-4	TGCAGTGCAGCTTTGGGGGGAGGGGAAAAACTGTTTTTT	CSAALGGGEKLFF
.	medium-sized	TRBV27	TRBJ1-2	TGTGCCAGCAGTCAAACAAGTACACACTATGGCTACACCTTC	CASSQTSTHYGYTF
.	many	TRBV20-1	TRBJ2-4	TGCAGTGCTAGAGGTGACAGAGCCAAAAACATTCAGTACTTC	CSARGDRAKNIQYF
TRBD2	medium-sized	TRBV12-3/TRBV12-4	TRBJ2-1	TGTGCCACACAAGCGGGAGACTACAATGAGCAGTTCTTC	CATQAGDYNEQFF
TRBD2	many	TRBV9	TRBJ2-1	TGTGCCAGCAGCGTTGGACTAGCGGGCGATGAGCAGTTCTTC	CASSVGLAGDEQFF
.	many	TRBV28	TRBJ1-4	TGTGCCAGCAGTCTGGGGAAGGCTAATGAAAAACTGTTTTTT	CASSLGKANEKLFF